The source of this T cell receptor beta chain is a study of T cell responses to AZD1222 COVID-19 vaccine. A note on this clone: Antigen unknown.

Libraries were prepared by immunoSEQ multiplex PCR; TCRdb keeps only in-frame clonotypes and omits some of them. Of 100,000 to 150,000 clones in the sample, approximately 91% are singletons; the top ten hold more than 1%. The study's findings and limits: Donors skewed white British and female; clonal diversity was possibly underestimated.

This receptor was identified in an adult who received the AZD1222 COVID-19 vaccine. Sequencing was performed on peripheral blood, taken 28 days after the second AZD1222 dose.

The CDR3 protein is CASSFDPTGNTEAFF. The CDR3 DNA follows: TGTGCCAGCAGCTTCGACCCTACAGGGAACACTGAAGCTTTCTTT. The rearrangement links TRBV5-4 to TRBJ1-1; possibly TRBD1 for D (5 bases). CDR3 length: 15 residues. The V end lost 2 bases, the J end lost 1 base, and 12 bases lay between the germline ends. CDR1 and CDR2 (germline): SGHNT, YYREEE (reference sequence). The variable domain in full, completed from reference TRBV5-4 and TRBJ1-1, reads ETGVTQSPTHLIKTRGQQVTLRCSSQSGHNTVSWYQQALGQGPQFIFQYYREEENGRGNFPPRFSGLQFPNYSSELNVNALELDDSALYLCASSFDPTGNTEAFFGQGTRLTVV.